These T cell receptor beta chains were read from a single sample in a study of blood T cells in healthy people across ages. TCRdb re-called the 5' RACE reads through MiXCR, storing one row per CDR3 protein. The sample has 1.8 million or so distinct CDR3 sequences; around 40% are singletons. Sequencing was performed on blood. The receptors come from a human donor in good health. CDR3s include the opening cysteine and the closing phenylalanine or tryptophan. D genes are given only for firm matches. Clone size is given for some rows only: seen once, a few or many times, or a class if the clone is expanded.

V gene	clone size	D gene	J gene	CDR3 DNA	CDR3 protein
TRBV20-1	few	.	TRBJ1-2	TGCAGTGCTAGAGTTGGAGTTGCTAACTATGGCTACACCTTC	CSARVGVANYGYTF
TRBV12-3/TRBV12-4	many	.	TRBJ1-6	TGCGCCAGCAGCTTGGGAACCTATAATTCACCCCTCCACTTT	CASSLGTYNSPLHF
TRBV7-2	.	TRBD1	TRBJ2-1	TGTGCCAGCAGCGCCCGGGGACAGGGGGGGGGTGAGCAGTTCTTC	CASSARGQGGGEQFF
TRBV18	once	.	TRBJ1-5	TGTGCCAGCTCACCACCTACACCATATAGCAATCAGCCCCAGCATTTT	CASSPPTPYSNQPQHF
TRBV20-1	few	.	TRBJ1-1	TGCAGTGCTAGGCACCCAGGGGAAGGCACTGAAGCTTTCTTT	CSARHPGEGTEAFF
TRBV18	few	.	TRBJ1-1	TGTGCCAGCTCATCGACTACAGTGAACACTGAAGCTTTCTTT	CASSSTTVNTEAFF
TRBV7-2	few	.	TRBJ2-7	TGTGCCAGCACGCACACGGCCAGGGGTTTATACGAGCAGTACTTC	CASTHTARGLYEQYF
TRBV7-2	.	TRBD2	TRBJ2-1	TGTGCCAGCAGCCAAAGTCCATCGGGGGGGGCCTACAATGAGCAGTTCTTC	CASSQSPSGGAYNEQFF
TRBV28	.	.	TRBJ1-2	TGTGCCAGCAGTTTATTGACAGTGACTAACTATGGCCACACCTTC	CASSLLTVTNYGHTF
TRBV4-3	.	.	TRBJ2-3	TGCGCCAGCAGCCAAGACCGAGGGTTTCTGACAGATACGCAGTATTTT	CASSQDRGFLTDTQYF
TRBV28	.	.	TRBJ1-4	TGTGCCAGCAGTCCCCATGGGGAGGGTGATGAAAAACTGTTTTTT	CASSPHGEGDEKLFF
TRBV29-1	.	TRBD1	TRBJ1-2	TGCAGCGTCATGTTACAGGGGGCGGTCGGCTACACCTTC	CSVMLQGAVGYTF
TRBV12-3/TRBV12-4	.	TRBD1	TRBJ1-2	TGTGCCAGCAGTTTAGGGGACAGGGAGCACTATGGCTACACCTTC	CASSLGDREHYGYTF
TRBV6-5	.	.	TRBJ1-2	TGTGCCAGCCGTAAAGAGGAGGGCTACACCTTC	CASRKEEGYTF
TRBV7-9	.	.	TRBJ2-7	TGTGCCAGCAGCTTAGCTAGTAAAGCCTACGAGCAGTACTTC	CASSLASKAYEQYF
TRBV20-1	few	.	TRBJ2-1	TGCAGTGCTAGACCGGACGAGGGCATCTACAATGAGCAGTTCTTC	CSARPDEGIYNEQFF
TRBV10-3	.	.	TRBJ1-6	TGTGCCATCGGTAGGGACAATTCACCCCTCCACTTT	CAIGRDNSPLHF
TRBV9	.	.	TRBJ2-7	TGTGCCAGCAGCTATGGCGGAGACCCGAATTCCTACGAGCAGTACTTC	CASSYGGDPNSYEQYF
TRBV28	once	TRBD2	TRBJ2-1	TGTGCCAGCAGCCCTACTAGCGGGTCCCGCTCCTACAATGAGCAGTGCTTC	CASSPTSGSRSYNEQCF
TRBV6-5	.	TRBD1	TRBJ2-7	TGTACCAGCAGAAGACAGGGATACTACGAGCAGTACTTC	CTSRRQGYYEQYF
TRBV5-4	few	.	TRBJ2-6	TGTGCCAGCAGCTTCCCAATGGGGGCTGGGGCCAACGTCCGGACTTTC	CASSFPMGAGANVRTF
TRBV30	few	.	TRBJ1-1	TGTGCCTGGAGTTACGCCCCAAGAATGAACACTGAAGCTTTCTTT	CAWSYAPRMNTEAFF
TRBV7-2	.	TRBD1	TRBJ1-2	TGTGCCAGCAGAGAAGGACAGGGGGCTTATTTGAACTATGGCTGCACCTTC	CASREGQGAYLNYGCTF
TRBV3-1	.	.	TRBJ2-5	TGTGCCAGCAGCCAGGCCCGGGGGACCCAGTACTTC	CASSQARGTQYF
TRBV6-5	.	TRBD1	TRBJ2-7	TGTGCCAGCAGTTACTCCACAGGGGCCAGCTCCTACGAGCAGTACTTC	CASSYSTGASSYEQYF
TRBV6-5	.	TRBD2	TRBJ2-1	TGTGCCAGCAGTCACACACTAGCGGGGGGTCGAAACCAAGAGACCCAGTTCTTC	CASSHTLAGGRNQETQFF